The clone carrying this TCR beta chain came up once. The sample has other DNA sequences that encode this CDR3 too. The sample comes from a study of shared clonotypes between healthy human individuals. Naive CD8 populations comprised CD45RO-negative cells positively selected for CCR7, excluding terminally differentiated effector memory CD45RA+ cells. Assay execution took place at the deep level. In the authors' workflow: Quality scores were absent from the junction-only immunoSEQ sequences, so filtering differed. Libraries were prepared by immunoSEQ multiplex PCR; TCRdb keeps only in-frame clonotypes and omits some of them. For V, J and clone size, that table is used; D and trimming come from the DNA. The sample holds approximately 2,200,000 clones, 85% to 95% seen once. Germline V gene sequence: CDR1 SGDLS, CDR2 YYNGEE. The V gene end was trimmed by 4 bases and the J gene end by 1 base; junction bases not matched to a gene: 6. The CDR3 runs 17 residues.

Sequencing was performed on naive CD8+ T cells from PBMCs. The genes are TRBV9 and TRBJ2-1; TRBD2 matches 12 bases. The clonotype comes from a young man in good health. Some clones in this sample may be carry-over from other donors' samples. CDR3: CASSPSGTSGSYNEQFF. The CDR3 nucleotides are TGTGCCAGCAGCCCATCAGGGACTAGCGGGTCCTACAATGAGCAGTTCTTC.